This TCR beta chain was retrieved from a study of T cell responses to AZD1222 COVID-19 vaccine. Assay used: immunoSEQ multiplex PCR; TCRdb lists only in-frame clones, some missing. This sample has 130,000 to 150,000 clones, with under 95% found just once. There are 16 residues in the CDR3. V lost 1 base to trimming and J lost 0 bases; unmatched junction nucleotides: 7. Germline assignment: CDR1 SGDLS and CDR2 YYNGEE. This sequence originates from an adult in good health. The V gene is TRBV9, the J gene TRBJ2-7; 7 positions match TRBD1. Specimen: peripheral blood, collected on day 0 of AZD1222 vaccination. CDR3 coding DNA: TGTGCCAGCAGCGTACACCGGGACAGAAGCTCCTACGAGCAGTACTTC. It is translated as CASSVHRDRSSYEQYF.